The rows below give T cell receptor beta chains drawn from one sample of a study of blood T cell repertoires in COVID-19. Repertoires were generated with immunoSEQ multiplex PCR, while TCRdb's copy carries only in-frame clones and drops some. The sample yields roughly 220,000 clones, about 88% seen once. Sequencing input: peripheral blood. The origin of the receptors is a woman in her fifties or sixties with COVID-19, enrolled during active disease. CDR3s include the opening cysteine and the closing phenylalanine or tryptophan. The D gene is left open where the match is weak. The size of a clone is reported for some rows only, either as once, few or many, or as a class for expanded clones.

cdr3_nt: TGTGCCATCGGGTCCGGCGCGGGACTGAACACTGAAGCTTTCTTT
cdr3_aa: CAIGSGAGLNTEAFF
clone_size: once
j_call: TRBJ1-1
d_call: NA
v_call: TRBV10-3

cdr3_nt: TGCGCCAGCAGCCGTGGGACAGGTTACACCGGGGAGCTGTTTTTT
cdr3_aa: CASSRGTGYTGELFF
clone_size: few
j_call: TRBJ2-2
d_call: TRBD1
v_call: TRBV10-1

cdr3_nt: TGTGCCAGCAGCACAGGGACGGGGTACTTC
cdr3_aa: CASSTGTGYF
clone_size: NA
j_call: TRBJ2-7
d_call: NA
v_call: TRBV28

cdr3_nt: TGTGCCAGTAGTATAGCGGGGGTCCATGAGCAGTTCTTC
cdr3_aa: CASSIAGVHEQFF
clone_size: once
j_call: TRBJ2-1
d_call: NA
v_call: TRBV19

cdr3_nt: TGTGCCAGCAGCTTGGGAGGCAGTTCCTACAATGAGCAGTTCTTC
cdr3_aa: CASSLGGSSYNEQFF
clone_size: few
j_call: TRBJ2-1
d_call: NA
v_call: TRBV5-5

cdr3_nt: TGTGCCAGCAGCCAAGAGAGGCCCGGGACTAGACTCACAGATACGCAGTATTTT
cdr3_aa: CASSQERPGTRLTDTQYF
clone_size: NA
j_call: TRBJ2-3
d_call: TRBD2
v_call: TRBV3-1/TRBV3-2

cdr3_nt: TGTGCCAGCAGCGGAATAGCGGGGGCTGGAAACACCATATATTTT
cdr3_aa: CASSGIAGAGNTIYF
clone_size: NA
j_call: TRBJ1-3
d_call: NA
v_call: TRBV7-6

cdr3_nt: TGCGCCAGCAGGGACCCGGGACAGGGGTCCTCTGGGGCCAACGTCCTGACTTTC
cdr3_aa: CASRDPGQGSSGANVLTF
clone_size: NA
j_call: TRBJ2-6
d_call: TRBD1
v_call: TRBV10-2

cdr3_nt: TGTGCCAGCAGCGCCGGGACAGGGGTCTATTATGGCTACACCTTC
cdr3_aa: CASSAGTGVYYGYTF
clone_size: NA
j_call: TRBJ1-2
d_call: TRBD1
v_call: TRBV5-6

cdr3_nt: TGCGCCAGCAGCCGGGGGGGCAGGGAGACCCAGTACTTC
cdr3_aa: CASSRGGRETQYF
clone_size: many
j_call: TRBJ2-5
d_call: NA
v_call: TRBV4-1

cdr3_nt: TGTGCCAGCAGCTCGGCGGACAGGCCCCTCCAAGAGACCCAGTACTTC
cdr3_aa: CASSSADRPLQETQYF
clone_size: NA
j_call: TRBJ2-5
d_call: TRBD1
v_call: TRBV7-2

cdr3_nt: TGTGCCAGCTCACATTCAGACAGAGAGACCCAGTACTTC
cdr3_aa: CASSHSDRETQYF
clone_size: NA
j_call: TRBJ2-5
d_call: NA
v_call: TRBV18

cdr3_nt: TGCGCCAGCACTCCGGACAGGGGTATGAGCACTGAAGCTTTCTTT
cdr3_aa: CASTPDRGMSTEAFF
clone_size: NA
j_call: TRBJ1-1
d_call: TRBD1
v_call: TRBV5-1

cdr3_nt: TGTGCCTGGAGTCTCAGGGGCGGGCAGCCCCAGCATTTT
cdr3_aa: CAWSLRGGQPQHF
clone_size: NA
j_call: TRBJ1-5
d_call: NA
v_call: TRBV30

cdr3_nt: TGTGCCATCAGTGAGTCAAGGGCGGGGAACCCCGAGCAGTACTTC
cdr3_aa: CAISESRAGNPEQYF
clone_size: NA
j_call: TRBJ2-7
d_call: NA
v_call: TRBV10-3

cdr3_nt: TGTGCCAGCAGTCCCCGGGCAGGGTCGAAGGGGAACACTGAAGCTTTCTTT
cdr3_aa: CASSPRAGSKGNTEAFF
clone_size: NA
j_call: TRBJ1-1
d_call: NA
v_call: TRBV28

cdr3_nt: TGTGCCAGCAGTTACGAGCGGGGGAGCACAGATACGCAGTATTTT
cdr3_aa: CASSYERGSTDTQYF
clone_size: NA
j_call: TRBJ2-3
d_call: TRBD2
v_call: TRBV6-5

cdr3_nt: TGTGCCAGCAGTCCCTCATTGCGGGGCTACACCTTC
cdr3_aa: CASSPSLRGYTF
clone_size: NA
j_call: TRBJ1-2
d_call: NA
v_call: TRBV6-5

cdr3_nt: TGTGCCAGCAGACAAACCGGGGGGGTTTACGATGGCTACACCTTC
cdr3_aa: CASRQTGGVYDGYTF
clone_size: NA
j_call: TRBJ1-2
d_call: NA
v_call: TRBV7-3

cdr3_nt: TGTGCCAGTAGTAGCGGGGCCGTGGCGACTAATGAAAAACTGTTTTTT
cdr3_aa: CASSSGAVATNEKLFF
clone_size: NA
j_call: TRBJ1-4
d_call: NA
v_call: TRBV19

cdr3_nt: TGTGCCAGCAGTAACAGGAGGAGGGACACTGAAGCTTTCTTT
cdr3_aa: CASSNRRRDTEAFF
clone_size: NA
j_call: TRBJ1-1
d_call: NA
v_call: TRBV2

cdr3_nt: TGTGCCAGCAGCCAAGATATTCTGATAGAGGCGTGGCGGGTCGATTCTGATACGCAGTATTTT
cdr3_aa: CASSQDILIEAWRVDSDTQYF
clone_size: NA
j_call: TRBJ2-3
d_call: NA
v_call: TRBV3-1/TRBV3-2

cdr3_nt: TGTGCCAGCAGTTCCCAGGGGGTTACCCTCTATGGCTACACCTTC
cdr3_aa: CASSSQGVTLYGYTF
clone_size: NA
j_call: TRBJ1-2
d_call: TRBD1
v_call: TRBV6-5

cdr3_nt: TGTGCCAGCATTCGATCCTCAGGGAGGACCTCCTATAATTCACCCCTCCACTTT
cdr3_aa: CASIRSSGRTSYNSPLHF
clone_size: NA
j_call: TRBJ1-6
d_call: NA
v_call: TRBV2

cdr3_nt: TGTGCCAGCAGTTGGGGACATCCGAACACCGGGGAGCTGTTTTTT
cdr3_aa: CASSWGHPNTGELFF
clone_size: NA
j_call: TRBJ2-2
d_call: NA
v_call: TRBV6-2/TRBV6-3

cdr3_nt: TGTGCCTGGAGTGTATCCGGGAATCAGCCCCAGCATTTT
cdr3_aa: CAWSVSGNQPQHF
clone_size: NA
j_call: TRBJ1-5
d_call: NA
v_call: TRBV30

cdr3_nt: TGTGCCAGCAGTTTATCCTACTCAACCTATGGCTACACCTTC
cdr3_aa: CASSLSYSTYGYTF
clone_size: NA
j_call: TRBJ1-2
d_call: NA
v_call: TRBV27

cdr3_nt: TGTGCCAGCAGCACTCAGGGGCGGGGCTACACCTTC
cdr3_aa: CASSTQGRGYTF
clone_size: NA
j_call: TRBJ1-2
d_call: NA
v_call: TRBV6-5

cdr3_nt: TGTGCCAGTAGTATACTAGCGTTTGCGGCAGATACGCAGTATTTT
cdr3_aa: CASSILAFAADTQYF
clone_size: once
j_call: TRBJ2-3
d_call: NA
v_call: TRBV19

cdr3_nt: TGTGCTAGTGGTCTGGGACAGGGGAATCAGCCCCAGCATTTT
cdr3_aa: CASGLGQGNQPQHF
clone_size: once
j_call: TRBJ1-5
d_call: TRBD1
v_call: TRBV12-5

cdr3_nt: TGTGCCAGCAGCTTCCCCGGGACCTTC
cdr3_aa: CASSFPGTF
clone_size: NA
j_call: TRBJ1-2
d_call: NA
v_call: TRBV7-2

cdr3_nt: TGTGCCAGTAGTCTGAGGACCGGGACAGCGAATTCACCCCTCCACTTT
cdr3_aa: CASSLRTGTANSPLHF
clone_size: NA
j_call: TRBJ1-6
d_call: TRBD1
v_call: TRBV19

cdr3_nt: TGTGCCAGCAGTAGGGACACAGCTAACTATGGCTACACCTTC
cdr3_aa: CASSRDTANYGYTF
clone_size: NA
j_call: TRBJ1-2
d_call: NA
v_call: TRBV6-5

cdr3_nt: TGTGCCAGCAGTCCGGACAGGGAGACTGAAGCTTTCTTT
cdr3_aa: CASSPDRETEAFF
clone_size: NA
j_call: TRBJ1-1
d_call: TRBD1
v_call: TRBV2

cdr3_nt: TGTGCCAGTAGTGTATCCCGGGGAGATACGCAGTATTTT
cdr3_aa: CASSVSRGDTQYF
clone_size: NA
j_call: TRBJ2-3
d_call: NA
v_call: TRBV19

cdr3_nt: TGTGCCAGTAGTATAACCCCGGGACAGAACTATGGCTACACCTTC
cdr3_aa: CASSITPGQNYGYTF
clone_size: once
j_call: TRBJ1-2
d_call: TRBD1
v_call: TRBV19

cdr3_nt: TGTGCCAGTAGTATGGGACAGGTAATGAACACTGAAGCTTTCTTT
cdr3_aa: CASSMGQVMNTEAFF
clone_size: NA
j_call: TRBJ1-1
d_call: TRBD1
v_call: TRBV19

cdr3_nt: TGTGCCAGCAGCATGAAACTAGTTCGAGAGACCCAGTACTTC
cdr3_aa: CASSMKLVRETQYF
clone_size: NA
j_call: TRBJ2-5
d_call: NA
v_call: TRBV5-4

cdr3_nt: TGTGCCAGCAGCCACAGGGTGAACCTTCGGCCCCAGCATTTT
cdr3_aa: CASSHRVNLRPQHF
clone_size: NA
j_call: TRBJ1-5
d_call: NA
v_call: TRBV5-8

cdr3_nt: TGTGCCAGCAGTCCCGGACTCATCAAGGGGGACGAGCAGTACTTC
cdr3_aa: CASSPGLIKGDEQYF
clone_size: NA
j_call: TRBJ2-7
d_call: NA
v_call: TRBV2

cdr3_nt: TGTGCCAGCAGCCAAGATCGGGGTAGCAATCAGCCCCAGCATTTT
cdr3_aa: CASSQDRGSNQPQHF
clone_size: few
j_call: TRBJ1-5
d_call: NA
v_call: TRBV4-2

cdr3_nt: TGTGCCAGCAGCTTAGATCGAGGGACAGGAGTGACCGGGGAGCTGTTTTTT
cdr3_aa: CASSLDRGTGVTGELFF
clone_size: NA
j_call: TRBJ2-2
d_call: TRBD1
v_call: TRBV11-2